Listed here is a single T cell receptor beta chain. The clone's antigen remains unknown. Per-nucleotide qualities are absent, and no much larger clonotype sits a single base away. The CDR3 runs 14 residues from the cysteine to the phenylalanine. Only CDR3 DNA is held: 42 bases, read in frame from base 1. Relative to germline, V is 6 bases shorter and J is 4 bases shorter, with 15 bases between their ends. CDR1 and CDR2 (MNHEY, SVGEGT) derive from the germline V gene. The data originate from a study of blood T cells in healthy people across ages (dated by TCRdb to the mid-2010s). Notes on the research overall: In model experiments, template switching captured about one uniquely barcoded TCR beta cDNA molecule for every two T cells. The study measured age-related changes in TCR beta repertoire diversity using deep sequencing normalized with unique cDNA molecular identifiers. The donors were divided into four age groups: young (average around 15 years), middle-aged (about 39), aged (around 59) and long-lived (approximately 74). Donors of different ages were randomly distributed across sequencing lanes to avoid experimental bias. The study analyzed two additional independent replicas of 1 million unique cDNA reads from the same blood draw for two donors, one aged 18 to 29 and one aged 80 or older.

The 39 donors, aged about 6 to 95 years, were systemically healthy Caucasian individuals from Russia. Around 9.7 milliliters of peripheral blood were collected from each donor into EDTA-treated Vacutainer tubes. PBMCs were isolated by Ficoll-Paque density-gradient centrifugation, with at least 7 million obtained per sample. Trizol reagent was used to extract total RNA from the PBMCs, yielding at least 5.5 micrograms per sample. For every donor, flow cytometry on a PBMC aliquot measured the percentage of naive CD45RAhigh/CD27high T cells. The library was generated by 5' RACE. TCRdb shows the sequencer as Illumina HiSeq 2500. A second PCR of roughly 7 to 12 cycles was run with a J-beta primer mix and a sample-barcoded 5' primer. A template-switch 5' adaptor carrying 12 random nucleotides introduced a unique molecular identifier onto each TCR beta cDNA molecule. Each sample yielded at least 2.5 million CDR3-containing paired-end reads. First-strand cDNA was synthesized from all RNA with the Mint cDNA synthesis kit, primed by a TRBC-specific oligonucleotide. All cDNA was treated with uracil-DNA glycosylase and then went through a first 18-cycle PCR with the universal primers M1SS and BC2_uni_R. From the authors' description of their analysis: Normalization of each sample was performed by random selection of 1 million high-quality reads, each carrying a distinct molecular identifier. Reads with shared molecular identifiers were discarded instead of being binned into consensus sequences. MiTCR, set to a Q25 quality threshold and the strictest error-elimination algorithm, was used for CDR3 identification, clonotype clustering and error correction. A nonparametric unseen species model using Euler transformation provided a lower-bound estimate of total TCR beta diversity. In TCRdb, the public reads were trimmed at Q25 with fastp and aligned with MiXCR, with productive beta chains retained. Every CDR3 protein is listed once, alongside the most common genes and DNA of its rows. TCRdb, not the authors, supplied the V and J calls. The sample table lists about 1,000,000 distinct CDR3 sequences, 40% to 55% of them with a count of one. The top ten clones comprise around 18% of the sample.

What the study reported, not specific to this receptor: A strong correlation was found between observed TCR beta diversity and the percentage of naive T cells measured by flow cytometry. Total diversity estimates from one million sequenced T cells were considered lower bounds and underestimates. Bulk unsorted PBMC profiling prevented conclusive comparison of naive and antigen-experienced compartments. As age increased, observed TCR beta diversity per million T cells dropped in a roughly linear way, and a significant reduction was already evident by age 40. The long-lived group showed more naive CD4+ T cells, fewer expanded clones and increased TCR diversity than the aged group, suggesting age selection. Because the CMV infection status of the donors was unknown, age-related changes in expanded clonotypes may potentially have been confounded.

This receptor chain uses TRBV6-2 or TRBV6-3 and TRBJ2-5; no D gene is confidently identified. The sequencing sample was made of blood. This sequence originates from a woman between 55 and 75 years old in good health. DNA sequence: TGTGCCAGCAGGAGGACGGGCTTAGGAGAGACCCAGTACTTC. It specifies CASRRTGLGETQYF.